These T cell receptor beta chains were read from a single sample in a study of T cell responses to AZD1222 COVID-19 vaccine. Profiled with immunoSEQ multiplex PCR; TCRdb holds only in-frame clones, not every one. The repertoire includes around 130,000 clones, over 85% of them detected once, and around 5% sits in the top ten. The source was peripheral blood, collected on day 0 of AZD1222 vaccination. All receptors come from an adult in good health. The CDR3 runs from the conserved cysteine through the conserved F or W. D genes are given only for firm matches. For some rows the clone size is stated as once, few or many, or as a class when expanded; others skip it.

V gene: TRBV5-4
J gene: TRBJ2-1
D gene: TRBD1
clone size: -
CDR3 DNA: TGTGCCAGCATACTCCAGGGGGCGTCCTACAATGAGCAGTTCTTC
CDR3 protein: CASILQGASYNEQFF

V gene: TRBV9
J gene: TRBJ2-3
D gene: -
clone size: -
CDR3 DNA: TGTGCCAGCAGCTATAGCACAGATACGCAGTATTTT
CDR3 protein: CASSYSTDTQYF

V gene: TRBV7-3
J gene: TRBJ2-2
D gene: TRBD2
clone size: -
CDR3 DNA: TGTGCCAGCAGCGCGACTAGCGGGAGCACCGGGGAGCTGTTTTTT
CDR3 protein: CASSATSGSTGELFF

V gene: TRBV6-5
J gene: TRBJ2-7
D gene: -
clone size: -
CDR3 DNA: TGTGCCAGCACCCCCGGTACAGTCTCCTACGAGCAGTACTTC
CDR3 protein: CASTPGTVSYEQYF

V gene: TRBV30
J gene: TRBJ1-5
D gene: -
clone size: -
CDR3 DNA: TGTGCCTGGAGTGCACAGAGCAATCAGCCCCAGCATTTT
CDR3 protein: CAWSAQSNQPQHF

V gene: TRBV19
J gene: TRBJ2-7
D gene: -
clone size: -
CDR3 DNA: TGTGCCAGTAGTATCCCCTCCTACGAGCAGTACTTC
CDR3 protein: CASSIPSYEQYF

V gene: TRBV7-3
J gene: TRBJ2-5
D gene: -
clone size: -
CDR3 DNA: TGTGCCAGCAGCTTAAGAGGGCAGCAAGAGACCCAGTACTTC
CDR3 protein: CASSLRGQQETQYF

V gene: TRBV6-1
J gene: TRBJ1-1
D gene: -
clone size: -
CDR3 DNA: TGTGCCAGCAGTGAACCCATGAACACTGAAGCTTTCTTT
CDR3 protein: CASSEPMNTEAFF

V gene: TRBV2
J gene: TRBJ2-7
D gene: -
clone size: once
CDR3 DNA: TGTGCCAGCAGTCTCGGAGGGTACGAGCAGTACTTC
CDR3 protein: CASSLGGYEQYF

V gene: TRBV19
J gene: TRBJ1-5
D gene: TRBD1
clone size: -
CDR3 DNA: TGTGCCAGTAGTCGGGTGAACGAAGGGGGCAGGCAGCCCCAGCATTTT
CDR3 protein: CASSRVNEGGRQPQHF

V gene: TRBV7-2
J gene: TRBJ2-7
D gene: TRBD2
clone size: -
CDR3 DNA: TGTGCCAGCAGCTTAGCGGGAGGGATCTACGAGCAGTACTTC
CDR3 protein: CASSLAGGIYEQYF

V gene: TRBV10-3
J gene: TRBJ1-2
D gene: -
clone size: -
CDR3 DNA: TGTGCCACCGTAGCCGGGACCCCAAACCCGGGCTACACCTTC
CDR3 protein: CATVAGTPNPGYTF

V gene: TRBV19
J gene: TRBJ2-7
D gene: TRBD1
clone size: -
CDR3 DNA: TGTGCCAGTAGTACGGGACAGGGGGCGCGCGAGCAGTACTTC
CDR3 protein: CASSTGQGAREQYF

V gene: TRBV6-2/TRBV6-3
J gene: TRBJ2-5
D gene: TRBD1
clone size: once
CDR3 DNA: TGTGCCAGCAGTGGGACAGGGGCTCAAGAGACCCAGTACTTC
CDR3 protein: CASSGTGAQETQYF

V gene: TRBV7-8
J gene: TRBJ2-1
D gene: TRBD2
clone size: once
CDR3 DNA: TGTGCCAGCAGCTTAGTACTAGCGAGCTCCTACAATGAGCAGTTCTTC
CDR3 protein: CASSLVLASSYNEQFF

V gene: TRBV6-5
J gene: TRBJ2-7
D gene: -
clone size: once
CDR3 DNA: TGTGCCAGCAGGGGGACGGGGAGCTCCTACGAGCAGTACTTC
CDR3 protein: CASRGTGSSYEQYF

V gene: TRBV18
J gene: TRBJ2-7
D gene: TRBD1
clone size: once
CDR3 DNA: TGTGCCAGCTCCCGGGACAGGGGCTACGAGCAGTACTTC
CDR3 protein: CASSRDRGYEQYF

V gene: TRBV10-3
J gene: TRBJ2-7
D gene: -
clone size: -
CDR3 DNA: TGTGCCGCCCGGGACACTACCTACGAGCAGTACTTC
CDR3 protein: CAARDTTYEQYF

V gene: TRBV5-6
J gene: TRBJ2-7
D gene: TRBD1
clone size: -
CDR3 DNA: TGTGCCAGCAGAACAGGGGGTAGCGAGCAGTACTTC
CDR3 protein: CASRTGGSEQYF

V gene: TRBV14
J gene: TRBJ2-2
D gene: -
clone size: -
CDR3 DNA: TGTGCCAGCAGCCGGGCAGGCGGTGGCACCGGGGAGCTGTTTTTT
CDR3 protein: CASSRAGGGTGELFF

V gene: TRBV3-1/TRBV3-2
J gene: TRBJ2-1
D gene: -
clone size: once
CDR3 DNA: TGTGCCAGCAGCCAAGTACGCGAGCAGTTCTTC
CDR3 protein: CASSQVREQFF

V gene: TRBV12-3/TRBV12-4
J gene: TRBJ2-1
D gene: -
clone size: -
CDR3 DNA: TGTGCCAGCAGTTTTGACAATGAGCAGTTCTTC
CDR3 protein: CASSFDNEQFF

V gene: TRBV28
J gene: TRBJ2-1
D gene: TRBD2
clone size: once
CDR3 DNA: TGTGCCACCACGCCCGGGCTAGCGGGAGCCCCCGAGCAGTTCTTC
CDR3 protein: CATTPGLAGAPEQFF

V gene: TRBV9
J gene: TRBJ2-3
D gene: -
clone size: -
CDR3 DNA: TGTGCCAGCGGGAGCGGACAAGATACGCAGTATTTT
CDR3 protein: CASGSGQDTQYF

V gene: TRBV5-4
J gene: TRBJ2-2
D gene: -
clone size: -
CDR3 DNA: TGTGCCAGCAGCTTGATACCACCCGGAGATACCGGGGAGCTGTTTTTT
CDR3 protein: CASSLIPPGDTGELFF

V gene: TRBV5-5
J gene: TRBJ2-3
D gene: TRBD2
clone size: -
CDR3 DNA: TGTGCCAGCAGCAGTAGCGGGGGCACAGATACGCAGTATTTT
CDR3 protein: CASSSSGGTDTQYF

V gene: TRBV27
J gene: TRBJ1-2
D gene: -
clone size: -
CDR3 DNA: TGTGCCAGCAGTTTAAAGGGGGGGAACTATGGCTACACCTTC
CDR3 protein: CASSLKGGNYGYTF

V gene: TRBV28
J gene: TRBJ1-2
D gene: -
clone size: -
CDR3 DNA: TGTGCCAGCAGTTGGAACGCCCGTTATGGCTACACCTTC
CDR3 protein: CASSWNARYGYTF

V gene: TRBV7-9
J gene: TRBJ1-1
D gene: -
clone size: -
CDR3 DNA: TGTGCCAGCAGCTTAGGGGGGTTCACGAACACTGAAGCTTTCTTT
CDR3 protein: CASSLGGFTNTEAFF

V gene: TRBV12-3/TRBV12-4
J gene: TRBJ2-1
D gene: -
clone size: -
CDR3 DNA: TGTGCCAGCAGTTTTGGGGGAAATGAGCAGTTCTTC
CDR3 protein: CASSFGGNEQFF

V gene: TRBV29-1
J gene: TRBJ1-2
D gene: -
clone size: -
CDR3 DNA: TGCAGCGTTGCCATGGGACAAGTATCTGGCTACACCTTC
CDR3 protein: CSVAMGQVSGYTF

V gene: TRBV5-1
J gene: TRBJ1-1
D gene: -
clone size: -
CDR3 DNA: TGCGCCAGCAGCACAACAGCGAACACTGAAGCTTTCTTT
CDR3 protein: CASSTTANTEAFF

V gene: TRBV30
J gene: TRBJ1-2
D gene: -
clone size: -
CDR3 DNA: TGTGCCTGGAAAAGGGCGGGGTTTCGGACCGACTATGGCTACACCTTC
CDR3 protein: CAWKRAGFRTDYGYTF

V gene: TRBV3-1/TRBV3-2
J gene: TRBJ2-5
D gene: -
clone size: once
CDR3 DNA: TGTGCCAGCAGCCCGAAATACGAGGGGACTCAGATCTACTTC
CDR3 protein: CASSPKYEGTQIYF

V gene: TRBV24-1
J gene: TRBJ2-1
D gene: -
clone size: -
CDR3 DNA: TGTGCCACCAGTGATTTCAACGATGAGCAGTTCTTC
CDR3 protein: CATSDFNDEQFF

V gene: TRBV15
J gene: TRBJ2-1
D gene: -
clone size: once
CDR3 DNA: TGTGCCACCGGAACCCTGGGCGGTGAAGGGTTCTTC
CDR3 protein: CATGTLGGEGFF

V gene: TRBV28
J gene: TRBJ1-3
D gene: -
clone size: few
CDR3 DNA: TGTGCCAGCAGTTCTCCCCTGGGGGGTGGAAACACCATATATTTT
CDR3 protein: CASSSPLGGGNTIYF

V gene: TRBV4-2
J gene: TRBJ1-1
D gene: -
clone size: -
CDR3 DNA: TGTGCCAGCAGCCCGGGAGGGGGTGAAGCTTTCTTT
CDR3 protein: CASSPGGGEAFF